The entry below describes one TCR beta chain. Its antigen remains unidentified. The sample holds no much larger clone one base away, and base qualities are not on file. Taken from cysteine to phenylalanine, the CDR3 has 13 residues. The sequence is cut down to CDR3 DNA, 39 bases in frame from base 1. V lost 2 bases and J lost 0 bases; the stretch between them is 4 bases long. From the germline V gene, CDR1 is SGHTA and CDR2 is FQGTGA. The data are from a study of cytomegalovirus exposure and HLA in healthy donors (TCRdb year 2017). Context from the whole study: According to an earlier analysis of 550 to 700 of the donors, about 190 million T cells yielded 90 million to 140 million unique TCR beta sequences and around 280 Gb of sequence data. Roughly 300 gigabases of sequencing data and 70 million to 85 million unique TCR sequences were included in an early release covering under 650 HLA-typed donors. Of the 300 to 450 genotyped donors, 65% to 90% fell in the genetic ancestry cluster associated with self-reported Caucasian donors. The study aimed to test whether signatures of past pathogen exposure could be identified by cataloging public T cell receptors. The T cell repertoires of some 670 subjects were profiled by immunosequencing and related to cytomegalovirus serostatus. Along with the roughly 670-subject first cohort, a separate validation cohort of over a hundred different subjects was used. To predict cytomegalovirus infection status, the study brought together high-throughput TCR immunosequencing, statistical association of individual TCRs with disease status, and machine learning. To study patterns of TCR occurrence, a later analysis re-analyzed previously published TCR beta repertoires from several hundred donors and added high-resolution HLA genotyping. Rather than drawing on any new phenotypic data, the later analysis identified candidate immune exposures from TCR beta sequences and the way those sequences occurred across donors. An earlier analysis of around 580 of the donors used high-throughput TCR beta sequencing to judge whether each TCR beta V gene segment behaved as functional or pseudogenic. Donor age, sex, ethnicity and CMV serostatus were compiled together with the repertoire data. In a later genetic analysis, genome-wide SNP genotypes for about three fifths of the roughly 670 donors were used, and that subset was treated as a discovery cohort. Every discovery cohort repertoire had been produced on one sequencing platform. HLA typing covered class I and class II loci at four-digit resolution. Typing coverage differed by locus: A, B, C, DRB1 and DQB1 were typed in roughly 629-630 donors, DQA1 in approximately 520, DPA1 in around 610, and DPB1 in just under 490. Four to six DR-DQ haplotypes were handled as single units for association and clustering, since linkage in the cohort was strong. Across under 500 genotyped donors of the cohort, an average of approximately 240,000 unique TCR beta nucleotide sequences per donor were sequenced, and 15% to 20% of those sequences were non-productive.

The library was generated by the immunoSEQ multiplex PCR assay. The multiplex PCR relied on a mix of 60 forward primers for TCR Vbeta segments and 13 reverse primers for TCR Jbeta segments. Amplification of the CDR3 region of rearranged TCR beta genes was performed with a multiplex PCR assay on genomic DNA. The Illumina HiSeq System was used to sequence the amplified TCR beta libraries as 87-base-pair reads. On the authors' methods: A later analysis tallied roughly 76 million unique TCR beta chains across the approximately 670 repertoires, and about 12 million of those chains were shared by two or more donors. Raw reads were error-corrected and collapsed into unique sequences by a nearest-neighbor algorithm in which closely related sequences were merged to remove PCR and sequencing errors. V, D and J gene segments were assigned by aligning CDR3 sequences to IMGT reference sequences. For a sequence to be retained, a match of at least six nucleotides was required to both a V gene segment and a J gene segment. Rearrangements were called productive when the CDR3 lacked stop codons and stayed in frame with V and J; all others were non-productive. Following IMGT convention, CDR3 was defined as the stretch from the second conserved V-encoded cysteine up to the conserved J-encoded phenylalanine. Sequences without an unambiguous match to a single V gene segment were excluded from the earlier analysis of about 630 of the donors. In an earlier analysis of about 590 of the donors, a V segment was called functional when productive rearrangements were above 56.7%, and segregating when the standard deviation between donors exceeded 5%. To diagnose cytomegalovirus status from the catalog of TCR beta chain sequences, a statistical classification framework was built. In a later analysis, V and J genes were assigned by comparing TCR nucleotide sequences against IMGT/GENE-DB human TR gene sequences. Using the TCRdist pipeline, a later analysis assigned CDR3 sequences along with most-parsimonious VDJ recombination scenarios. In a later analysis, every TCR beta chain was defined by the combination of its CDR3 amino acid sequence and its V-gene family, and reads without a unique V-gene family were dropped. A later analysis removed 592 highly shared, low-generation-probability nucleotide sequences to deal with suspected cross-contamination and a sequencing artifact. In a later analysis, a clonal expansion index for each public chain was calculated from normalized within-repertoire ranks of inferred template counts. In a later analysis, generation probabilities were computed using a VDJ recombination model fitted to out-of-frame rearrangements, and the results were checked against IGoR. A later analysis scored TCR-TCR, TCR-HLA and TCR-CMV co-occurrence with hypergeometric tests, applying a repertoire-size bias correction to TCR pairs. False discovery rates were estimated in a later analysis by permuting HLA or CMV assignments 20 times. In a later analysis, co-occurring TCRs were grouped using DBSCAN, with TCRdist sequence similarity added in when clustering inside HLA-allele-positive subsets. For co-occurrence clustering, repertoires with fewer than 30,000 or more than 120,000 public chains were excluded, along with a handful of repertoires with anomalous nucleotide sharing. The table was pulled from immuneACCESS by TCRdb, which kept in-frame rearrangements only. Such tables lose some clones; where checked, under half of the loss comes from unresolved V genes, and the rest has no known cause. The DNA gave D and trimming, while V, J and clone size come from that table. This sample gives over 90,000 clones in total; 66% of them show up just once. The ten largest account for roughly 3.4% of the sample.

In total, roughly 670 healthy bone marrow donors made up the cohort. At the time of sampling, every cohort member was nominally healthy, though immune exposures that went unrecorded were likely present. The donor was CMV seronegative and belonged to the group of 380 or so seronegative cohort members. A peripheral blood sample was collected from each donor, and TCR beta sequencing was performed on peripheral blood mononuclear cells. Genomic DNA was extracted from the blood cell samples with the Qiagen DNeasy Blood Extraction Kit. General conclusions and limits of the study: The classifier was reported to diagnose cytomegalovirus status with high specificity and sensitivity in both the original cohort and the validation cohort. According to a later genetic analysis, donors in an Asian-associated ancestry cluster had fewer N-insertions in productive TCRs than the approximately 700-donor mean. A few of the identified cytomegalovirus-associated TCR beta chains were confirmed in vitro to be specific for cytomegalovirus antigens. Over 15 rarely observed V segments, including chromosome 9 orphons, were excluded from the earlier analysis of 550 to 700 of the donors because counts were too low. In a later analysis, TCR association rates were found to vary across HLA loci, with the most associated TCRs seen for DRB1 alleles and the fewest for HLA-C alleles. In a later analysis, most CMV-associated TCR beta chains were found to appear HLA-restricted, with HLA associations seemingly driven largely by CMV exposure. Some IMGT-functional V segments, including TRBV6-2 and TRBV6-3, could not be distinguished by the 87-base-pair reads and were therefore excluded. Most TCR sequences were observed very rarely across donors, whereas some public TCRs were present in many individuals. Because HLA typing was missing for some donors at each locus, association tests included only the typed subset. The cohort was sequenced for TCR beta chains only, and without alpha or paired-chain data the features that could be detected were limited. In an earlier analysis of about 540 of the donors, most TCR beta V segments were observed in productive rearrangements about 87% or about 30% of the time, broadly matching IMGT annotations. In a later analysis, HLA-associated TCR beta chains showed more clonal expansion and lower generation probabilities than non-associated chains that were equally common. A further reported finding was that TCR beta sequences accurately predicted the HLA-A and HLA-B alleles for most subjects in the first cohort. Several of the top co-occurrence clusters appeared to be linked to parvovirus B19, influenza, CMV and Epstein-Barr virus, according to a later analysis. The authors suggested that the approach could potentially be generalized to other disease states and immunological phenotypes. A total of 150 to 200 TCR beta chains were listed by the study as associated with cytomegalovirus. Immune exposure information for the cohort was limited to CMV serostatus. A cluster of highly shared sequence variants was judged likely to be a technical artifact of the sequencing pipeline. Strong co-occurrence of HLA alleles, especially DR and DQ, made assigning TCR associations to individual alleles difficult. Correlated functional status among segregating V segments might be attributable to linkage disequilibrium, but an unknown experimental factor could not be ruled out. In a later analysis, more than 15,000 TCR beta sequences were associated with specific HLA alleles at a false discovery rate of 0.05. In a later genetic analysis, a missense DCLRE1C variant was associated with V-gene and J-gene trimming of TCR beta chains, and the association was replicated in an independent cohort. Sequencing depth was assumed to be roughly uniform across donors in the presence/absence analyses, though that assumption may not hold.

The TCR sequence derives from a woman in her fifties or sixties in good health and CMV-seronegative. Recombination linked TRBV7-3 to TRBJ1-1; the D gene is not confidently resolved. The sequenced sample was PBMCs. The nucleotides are TGTGCCAGCAGCTTACAGGTGAACACTGAAGCTTTCTTT. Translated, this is CASSLQVNTEAFF. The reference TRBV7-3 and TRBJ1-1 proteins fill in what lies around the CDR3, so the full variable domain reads GAGVSQTPSNKVTEKGKYVELRCDPISGHTALYWYRQSLGQGPEFLIYFQGTGAADDSGLPNDRFFAVRPEGSVSTLKIQRTERGDSAVYLCASSLQVNTEAFFGQGTRLTVV.